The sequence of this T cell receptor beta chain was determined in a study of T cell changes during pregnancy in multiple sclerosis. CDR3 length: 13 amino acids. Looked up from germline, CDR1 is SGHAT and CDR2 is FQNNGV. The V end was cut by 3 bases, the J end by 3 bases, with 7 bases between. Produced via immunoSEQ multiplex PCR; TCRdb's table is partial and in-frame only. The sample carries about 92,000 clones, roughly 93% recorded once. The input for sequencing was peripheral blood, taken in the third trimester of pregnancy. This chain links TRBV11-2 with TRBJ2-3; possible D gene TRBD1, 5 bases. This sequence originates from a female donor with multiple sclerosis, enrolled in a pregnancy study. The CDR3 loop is CASSLTVTDTQYF. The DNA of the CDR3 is TGTGCCAGCAGCTTGACAGTTACAGATACGCAGTATTTT.